One and the same sample provided the 16 T cell receptor beta chains below, sequenced in a study of blood T cell repertoires in COVID-19. Assay used: immunoSEQ multiplex PCR; TCRdb lists only in-frame clones, some missing. Here the sample spans some 350,000 clones, around 90% being singletons. Material: peripheral blood. The receptors derive from a man younger than 30 with active or convalescent COVID-19.

The V gene is TRBV9, the J gene TRBJ2-1, with D tentatively TRBD2 (5 bases). CDR3 length: 18 amino acids. The germline V gene has CDR1 SGDLS and CDR2 YYNGEE. The V and J ends lost 0 bases and 5 bases respectively, with 21 bases between them. CDR3 sequence reads: CASSVGSRGPRVNNEQFF. The CDR3 nucleotides are TGTGCCAGCAGCGTAGGAAGTCGAGGTCCGCGGGTGAACAATGAGCAGTTCTTC.

In its sample, this clone was seen once. The chain combines TRBV11-2 with TRBJ1-1; D ambiguous. Deletions cut 0 bases from V and 4 bases from J, with 12 bases between. The length of the CDR3 is 15 residues. Germline V gene sequence: CDR1 SGHAT, CDR2 FQNNGV. The CDR3 DNA is TGTGCCAGCAGCTTAGAGGGTGGTACGGGCACTGAAGCTTTCTTT. It specifies CASSLEGGTGTEAFF.

CDR3 DNA: TGTGCCAGCTCCCTATTAACCCCTGCAACTAATGAAAAACTGTTTTTT. The encoded protein is CASSLLTPATNEKLFF. V is TRBV18 and J is TRBJ1-4; D remains ambiguous. Germline loops: CDR1 KGHSH, CDR2 LQKENI. The CDR3 has 16 amino acids. V gave up 6 bases and J gave up 0 bases, with 14 bases separating them. Based on the CDR3 plus reference TRBV18 and TRBJ1-4, the full variable domain is NAGVMQNPRHLVRRRGQEARLRCSPMKGHSHVYWYRQLPEEGLKFMVYLQKENIIDESGMPKERFSAEFPKEGPSILRIQQVVRGDSAAYFCASSLLTPATNEKLFFGSGTQLSVL.

V is TRBV28 and J is TRBJ2-7; 10 bases are shared with TRBD2. The CDR3 totals 16 residues. Germline CDR1 is MDHEN and CDR2 is SYDVKM. J was trimmed by 1 base and V by 2 bases; bases with no gene match: 5. CDR3: CASSLSSGRISYEQYF. DNA of the CDR3: TGTGCCAGCAGTTTAAGTAGCGGGAGGATATCCTACGAGCAGTACTTC.

The chain combines TRBV2 with TRBJ2-7; 10 nucleotides agree with TRBD2. This CDR3 region has 16 residues. The V segment lost 9 bases and the J segment 2 bases; nucleotides outside the gene matches: 13. Germline loops: CDR1 SNHLY, CDR2 FYNNEI. CDR3 DNA: TGTGCCAGTAGTAATAGCGGGAGGTTGGGAACCTACGAGCAGTACTTC. Encoded protein: CASSNSGRLGTYEQYF. Filled out from reference TRBV2 and TRBJ2-7, the complete variable domain reads EPEVTQTPSHQVTQMGQEVILRCVPISNHLYFYWYRQILGQKVEFLVSFYNNEISEKSEIFDDQFSVERPDGSNFTLKIRSTKLEDSAMYFCASSNSGRLGTYEQYFGPGTRLTVT.

This clone was counted only a few times. The V and J genes are TRBV6-4 and TRBJ2-1, with 12 bases lining up with TRBD2. Germline V gene data show CDR1 as MRHNA and CDR2 as SNTAGT. The CDR3 totals 16 residues. The trim removed 6 bases at V and 7 bases at J, leaving 10 bases unmatched. The CDR3 DNA is TGTGCCAGCAGGACACTAGCGGGAGGAATTGGGAATGAGCAGTTCTTC. Amino acid sequence: CASRTLAGGIGNEQFF.

The chain is built from TRBV6-2 or TRBV6-3 and TRBJ2-3, with 8 bases aligning to TRBD1. The trim removed 2 bases at V and 5 bases at J, leaving 3 bases unmatched. This CDR3 contains 14 residues. CDR1 and CDR2 from the germline V gene are MNHEY and SVGEGT. CDR3 sequence reads: CASSYPTGGDTQYF. The CDR3 DNA sequence: TGTGCCAGCAGTTACCCAACAGGGGGAGATACGCAGTATTTT.

The chain links TRBV9 to TRBJ2-3; D gene ambiguous. V lost 0 bases and J lost 6, with 8 bases in between. The CDR3 sequence is 13 residues long. The germline V gene has CDR1 SGDLS and CDR2 YYNGEE. CDR3 in DNA: TGTGCCAGCAGCGTAGTGAGGAGCGATACGCAGTATTTT. Its protein is CASSVVRSDTQYF.

The chain is built from TRBV19 and TRBJ1-5; D gene uncertain. Germline-derived CDR1 and CDR2 are LNHDA and SQIVND (reference sequence). Trimming stripped 8 bases from V and 7 bases from J, with 12 bases between. This CDR3 spans 12 amino acids. As DNA, the CDR3 is TGTGCCAGTGGAGAGGGTTTCCAGCCCCAGCATTTT. Translated, it gives CASGEGFQPQHF.

The chain couples TRBV19 to TRBJ1-4; no clear D. CDR3 length equals 15 residues. V lost 8 bases and J lost 6, with 19 bases in between. Germline V gene lookup returns CDR1 LNHDA and CDR2 SQIVND (reference sequence). The CDR3 DNA sequence: TGTGCCAGTCAGACGCTTTACGGGTGGCATGAAAAACTGTTTTTT. Translating gives CASQTLYGWHEKLFF.

The rearrangement joins TRBV29-1 to TRBJ2-3; D is possibly TRBD2 (6 bases). The germline CDR1 and CDR2 sequences are SQVTM and ANQGSEA. This CDR3 is built from 13 residues. This CDR3 reads CRDQGLSTDTQYF. In nucleotides, the CDR3 is TGCAGAGATCAGGGACTCTCCACAGATACGCAGTATTTT.

J is TRBJ1-1 and V is TRBV19, with 12 bases fitting TRBD1. CDR1 is LNHDA and CDR2 is SQIVND in the germline V gene (reference sequence). Germline trimming cut 4 bases from V and 3 bases from J; bases unmatched to any gene: 6. This CDR3 is 16 amino acids long. The CDR3 reads CASSKGTGGRYTEAFF. In DNA, the CDR3 is TGTGCCAGTAGTAAAGGGACAGGGGGCCGGTACACTGAAGCTTTCTTT.

This sequence joins TRBV7-2 and TRBJ1-2; TRBD1 is a possible D gene (6 bases). Between the trimmed V and J ends, which lost 5 bases and 0 bases, there was a span of 19 bases. The CDR3 contains 17 residues. Per the germline V gene, CDR1 is SGHTA and CDR2 is FQGNSA. CDR3 loop: CASSPNYIGQTNYGYTF. The CDR3 region has the DNA TGTGCCAGCAGCCCTAATTACATTGGACAGACTAACTATGGCTACACCTTC.

The chain has TRBV7-3 and TRBJ2-3; D is unresolved. V was cut by 5 bases and J by 0 bases, with 6 bases left in between. Germline CDR1 SGHTA, CDR2 FQGTGA. This CDR3 comprises 13 residues. The chain's CDR3 is CASSRSSTDTQYF. CDR3 DNA: TGTGCCAGCAGCCGGTCTAGCACAGATACGCAGTATTTT. The full variable domain, completed using reference TRBV7-3 and TRBJ2-3, is GAGVSQTPSNKVTEKGKYVELRCDPISGHTALYWYRQSLGQGPEFLIYFQGTGAADDSGLPNDRFFAVRPEGSVSTLKIQRTERGDSAVYLCASSRSSTDTQYFGPGTRLTVL.

The V and J genes are TRBV6-2 or TRBV6-3 and TRBJ2-7, with D possibly being TRBD2 (5 bases). The CDR3 is made up of 14 amino acids. Trimming took off 0 bases at V and 3 bases at J, with 9 bases between the two ends. From germline, CDR1 is MNHEY and CDR2 SVGEGT. The CDR3 DNA sequence: TGTGCCAGCAGTTACTCGATCGAGGGCTACGAGCAGTACTTC. Translating it yields CASSYSIEGYEQYF.

The rearrangement joins TRBV7-2 to TRBJ1-2; no definite D call. Trimming pared 3 bases from V and 5 bases from J, leaving 13 bases between. The CDR3 has 14 residues. Germline CDR1 and CDR2: SGHTA and FQGNSA. The CDR3 nucleotides are TGTGCCAGCAGCTTCCCTATGGGGAGGTATGGCTACACCTTC. Translated: CASSFPMGRYGYTF.